This TCR beta chain comes out of a study of identical twins. Deletions cut 6 bases from V and 6 bases from J, with 11 bases between. CDR1 is MNHEY and CDR2 is SMNVEV in the germline V gene (reference sequence). CDR3 length: 13 residues. Study-wide points: Monozygotic twin pairs showed more out-of-frame TCR alpha sharing than models estimated.

TCRdb re-analysed the 5' RACE reads in MiXCR, keeping a single row per CDR3 protein. The sample includes 550,000 to 700,000 distinct CDR3 sequences, about 20% seen only once; the top ten take 4.3%. Remarks on this clonotype: Antigen specificity is unknown.

The sample also formed part of further work on T cells expressing NK-cell markers.

The gene calls are TRBV27 and TRBJ2-2, with a possible D match to TRBD2 (6 bases). The receptor was isolated from a woman aged 18-29 years in good health. The sample comprised PBMCs. CDR3 DNA: TGTGCCAGCAGCCCTTGGGGGGCCGGGGAGCTGTTTTTT. Residues: CASSPWGAGELFF.